These 20 T cell receptor beta chains were sequenced from one sample in a study of T cells in severe cutaneous drug reactions. Libraries were made by iRepertoire multiplex PCR with TCR subtype-specific primers for bulk and single-cell sequencing. TCRdb reprocessed the multiplex PCR reads, keeping one entry per CDR3 protein, no DNA. The ten top clones account for approximately 20%, within a sample of 10,000 or so distinct CDR3 sequences. Carbamazepine had induced Stevens-Johnson syndrome or toxic epidermal necrolysis in the sequenced donors. The sample taken for sequencing was cells from a skin blister. The source is a human donor with Stevens-Johnson syndrome, a severe cutaneous drug reaction.

By frequency, this clonotype is medium-sized. This chain links TRBV20-1 with TRBJ1-2; TCRdb outputs TRBD1, but without DNA this stays unchecked. Germline V lookup: CDR1 DFQATT, CDR2 SNEGSKA (reference sequence). This CDR3 spans 13 amino acids. This CDR3 reads CSARESQGFGYTF.

This clonotype is called medium-sized (0.01 to 0.1%) based on its frequency. The chain links TRBV20-1 to TRBJ2-1; the D gene TCRdb calls, TRBD1, cannot be checked with no DNA. Germline values: CDR1 DFQATT, CDR2 SNEGSKA (reference sequence). This CDR3 comprises 16 residues. This CDR3 reads CSANLPGTGGWNEQFF.

The rearrangement uses TRBV20-1 and TRBJ2-7; TCRdb indicates TRBD1, and absent DNA this call remains unverified. The CDR3 has 14 residues. Looked up from germline, CDR1 is DFQATT and CDR2 is SNEGSKA (reference sequence). CDR3 sequence reads: CSALRTDPRFEQYF.

The chain is built from TRBV20-1 and TRBJ1-6; checking the TCRdb D call of TRBD1 is not possible without DNA. Germline loops: CDR1 DFQATT, CDR2 SNEGSKA (reference sequence). The CDR3 loop spans 16 amino acids. CDR3: CSARDPQETFNSPLHF.

The J gene is TRBJ2-7, the V gene TRBV29-1; TCRdb lists TRBD2, though no DNA is available to test this call. This CDR3 contains 15 residues. Germline CDR1 and CDR2: SQVTM and ANQGSEA. The CDR3 region is CSVELAGEMEYEQYF.

The chain employs TRBV29-1 and TRBJ2-2; TCRdb indicates TRBD1, and absent DNA this call remains unverified. The germline CDR1 and CDR2 sequences are SQVTM and ANQGSEA. The CDR3 totals 13 residues. The CDR3 is CSVGRGDAGELFF.

The chain carries TRBV29-1 and TRBJ2-3; TCRdb picks TRBD1, but there is no DNA to check that call. The CDR3 has 14 residues. Germline CDR1 and CDR2: SQVTM and ANQGSEA. This CDR3 is CSVVQGRLTDTQYF.

This chain connects TRBV29-1 to TRBJ1-1. Germline V gene lookup returns CDR1 SQVTM and CDR2 ANQGSEA. There are 15 residues in the CDR3. Here the CDR3 reads CSVEDRVGMNTEAFF. Complete variable domain (other parts from reference TRBV29-1 and TRBJ1-1): SAVISQKPSRDICQRGTSLTIQCQVDSQVTMMFWYRQQPGQSLTLIATANQGSEATYESGFVIDKFPISRPNLTFSTLTVSNMSPEDSSIYLCSVEDRVGMNTEAFFGQGTRLTVV.

The CDR3 here is CSVERRGHGEKLFF. The chain carries TRBV29-1 and TRBJ1-4. The length of the CDR3 is 14 residues. Per germline, CDR1 SQVTM and CDR2 ANQGSEA. Complete variable domain (other parts from reference TRBV29-1 and TRBJ1-4): SAVISQKPSRDICQRGTSLTIQCQVDSQVTMMFWYRQQPGQSLTLIATANQGSEATYESGFVIDKFPISRPNLTFSTLTVSNMSPEDSSIYLCSVERRGHGEKLFFGSGTQLSVL.

This rearrangement joins TRBV20-1 to TRBJ2-1; there is no DNA to check the TCRdb D call of TRBD2. This CDR3 has 16 residues. Germline values: CDR1 DFQATT, CDR2 SNEGSKA (reference sequence). This chain's CDR3 is CSAREGAGASYNEQFF.

This chain's CDR3 is CASSLGTGQFF. The V gene is TRBV12-3 or TRBV12-4, the J gene TRBJ2-1; TCRdb's D call, TRBD1, is unchecked because there is no DNA. The CDR3 extends over 11 amino acids.

Frequency places this clonotype as medium-sized. The chain recombines TRBV20-1 with TRBJ2-5; TCRdb's D gene call, TRBD1, goes unchecked for lack of DNA. The CDR3 totals 15 residues. Germline CDR1 DFQATT, CDR2 SNEGSKA (reference sequence). CDR3 loop: CSARVPSDRGQTQYF.

The chain combines TRBV20-1 with TRBJ1-3; TCRdb lists TRBD1, though no DNA is available to test this call. Germline-derived CDR1 and CDR2 are DFQATT and SNEGSKA (reference sequence). This CDR3 contains 14 residues. CDR3 region: CSASDRGRGNTIYF.

The chain joins TRBV12-3 or TRBV12-4 to TRBJ1-2. The CDR3 consists of 12 residues. CDR3 residues: CASGDSYYGYTF.

The chain couples TRBV20-1 to TRBJ2-1; no DNA is available, so the TRBD2 call from TCRdb remains unchecked. Germline CDR1 reads DFQATT; CDR2 reads SNEGSKA (reference sequence). This CDR3 spans 19 amino acids. This CDR3 is CSQAEGRASGGSPYNEQFF.

The chain has TRBV29-1 and TRBJ2-3; the TCRdb D gene call, TRBD2, has no DNA to confirm it. CDR1 is SQVTM and CDR2 is ANQGSEA in the germline V gene. The CDR3 is 14 amino acids. The CDR3 reads CSVSGRESTDTQYF.

This sequence joins TRBV29-1 and TRBJ2-3; the D call from TCRdb, TRBD2, cannot be confirmed without DNA. The CDR3 is 15 amino acids. CDR1 is SQVTM and CDR2 is ANQGSEA in the germline V gene. This CDR3 is CSVDGTSGSIDTQYF.

The chain uses TRBV11-1 and TRBJ1-6. The CDR3 covers 16 residues. Germline CDR1 SGHAT, CDR2 FQDESV (reference sequence). Here the CDR3 reads CASSQQPGGNNSPLHF. Full variable domain (outside the CDR3, taken from reference TRBV11-1 and TRBJ1-6): EAEVAQSPRYKITEKSQAVAFWCDPISGHATLYWYRQILGQGPELLVQFQDESVVDDSQLPKDRFSAERLKGVDSTLKIQPAELGDSAMYLCASSQQPGGNNSPLHFGNGTRLTVT.

This chain links TRBV29-1 with TRBJ1-2; TCRdb gives TRBD1 as the D gene, but with no DNA this cannot be confirmed. In germline, CDR1 is SQVTM, CDR2 ANQGSEA. The CDR3 extends over 15 amino acids. The CDR3 protein is CSVVADRGRNYGYTF.

This clonotype shows up as medium-sized by frequency. This rearrangement joins TRBV20-1 to TRBJ2-3. The CDR3 consists of 15 residues. Germline CDR1 reads DFQATT; CDR2 reads SNEGSKA (reference sequence). The CDR3: CSARGTEAHTDTQYF.